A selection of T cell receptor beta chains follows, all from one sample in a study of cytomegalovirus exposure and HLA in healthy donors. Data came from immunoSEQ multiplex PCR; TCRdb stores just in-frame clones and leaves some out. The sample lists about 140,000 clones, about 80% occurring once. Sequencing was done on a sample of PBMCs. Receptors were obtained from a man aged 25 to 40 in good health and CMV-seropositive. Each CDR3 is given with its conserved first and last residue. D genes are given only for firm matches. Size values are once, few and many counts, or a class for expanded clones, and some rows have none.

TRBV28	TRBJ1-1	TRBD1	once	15	CASSSAGGVYTEAFF	TGTGCCAGCAGTTCGGCAGGGGGCGTATACACTGAAGCTTTCTTT
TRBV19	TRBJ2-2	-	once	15	CASRGSGSNTGELFF	TGTGCCAGTAGGGGAAGCGGGTCAAACACCGGGGAGCTGTTTTTT
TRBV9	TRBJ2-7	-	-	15	CASSVGLGGSYEQYF	TGTGCCAGCAGCGTAGGACTAGGTGGTTCCTACGAGCAGTACTTC
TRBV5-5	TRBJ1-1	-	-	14	CASSLDYMNTEAFF	TGTGCCAGCAGCTTGGATTATATGAACACTGAAGCTTTCTTT
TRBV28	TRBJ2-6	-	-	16	CASSSLGQSGANVLTF	TGTGCCAGCAGTTCCCTAGGACAGTCTGGGGCCAACGTCCTGACTTTC
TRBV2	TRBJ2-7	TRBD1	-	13	CASRGTGDGEQYF	TGTGCCAGCAGGGGAACAGGGGACGGCGAGCAGTACTTC
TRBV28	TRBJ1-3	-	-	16	CASSSPTRLAGNTIYF	TGTGCCAGCAGTTCACCGACGCGGCTTGCTGGAAACACCATATATTTT
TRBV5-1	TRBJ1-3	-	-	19	CASSSASRGNRARNLTIYF	TGCGCCAGCAGCTCGGCTAGTCGGGGAAACAGGGCGCGTAATCTCACCATATATTTT
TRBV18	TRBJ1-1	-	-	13	CASLQGIDTEAFF	TGTGCCAGCTTGCAGGGGATTGACACTGAAGCTTTCTTT
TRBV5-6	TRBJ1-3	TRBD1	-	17	CASSRTGDRVKGNTIYF	TGTGCCAGCAGCAGGACGGGGGACAGGGTCAAGGGGAACACCATATATTTT
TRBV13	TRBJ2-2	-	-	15	CASNPRDWRGGELFF	TGTGCCAGCAACCCCCGGGATTGGAGAGGCGGGGAGCTGTTTTTT
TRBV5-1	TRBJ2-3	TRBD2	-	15	CASSLPGGVADTQYF	TGCGCCAGCAGCTTGCCGGGAGGAGTGGCAGATACGCAGTATTTT
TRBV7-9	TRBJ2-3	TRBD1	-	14	CASSQGQGLGTQYF	TGTGCCAGCAGCCAGGGACAGGGTTTAGGTACGCAGTATTTT
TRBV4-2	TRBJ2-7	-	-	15	CASSQDSQGFYEQYF	TGTGCCAGCAGCCAAGATTCACAGGGTTTCTACGAGCAGTACTTC
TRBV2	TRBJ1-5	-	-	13	CASSSDSLGPQHF	TGTGCCAGCAGCTCGGACAGCTTGGGGCCCCAGCATTTT
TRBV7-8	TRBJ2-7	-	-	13	CASSPRQVYEQYF	TGTGCCAGCAGCCCTAGACAGGTTTACGAGCAGTACTTC
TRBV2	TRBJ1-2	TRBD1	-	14	CASRDRGTIYGYTF	TGTGCCAGCAGGGACAGGGGAACAATCTATGGCTACACCTTC
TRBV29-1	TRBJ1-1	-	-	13	CSVLDTENTEAFF	TGCAGCGTTCTTGACACCGAGAACACTGAAGCTTTCTTT
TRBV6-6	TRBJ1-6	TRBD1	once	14	CASSLQTGDSPLHF	TGTGCCAGCAGCTTGCAAACAGGGGATTCACCCCTCCACTTT
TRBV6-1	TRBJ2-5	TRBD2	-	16	CASSVAEGGSLETQYF	TGTGCCAGCAGTGTGGCGGAAGGCGGGAGTCTTGAGACCCAGTACTTC
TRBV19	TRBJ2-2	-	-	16	CASSPQGQLNTGELFF	TGTGCCAGTAGTCCCCAAGGACAGCTGAACACCGGGGAGCTGTTTTTT
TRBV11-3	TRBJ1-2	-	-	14	CASSPFTENYGYTF	TGTGCCAGCAGCCCTTTCACGGAGAACTATGGCTACACCTTC
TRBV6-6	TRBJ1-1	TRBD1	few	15	CASSWGQNLNTEAFF	TGTGCCAGCAGTTGGGGACAGAACCTGAACACTGAAGCTTTCTTT
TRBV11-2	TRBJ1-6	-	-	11	CASARGGPLHF	TGTGCCAGCGCGAGGGGGGGACCCCTCCACTTT
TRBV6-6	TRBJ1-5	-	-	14	CASSKSQGYQPQHF	TGTGCCAGCAGTAAAAGCCAGGGTTATCAGCCCCAGCATTTT
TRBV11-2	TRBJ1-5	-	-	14	CASSRSGGGQPQHF	TGTGCCAGCAGCCGCTCGGGGGGAGGCCAGCCCCAGCATTTT
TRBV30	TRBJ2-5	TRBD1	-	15	CAWSAGDRVTETQYF	TGTGCCTGGAGTGCGGGGGACAGGGTCACGGAGACCCAGTACTTC
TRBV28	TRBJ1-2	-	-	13	CASSLGPYYGYTF	TGTGCCAGCAGTTTGGGCCCATACTATGGCTACACCTTC
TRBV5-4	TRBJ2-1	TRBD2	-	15	CASSFRAGGPDEQFF	TGTGCCAGCAGCTTTCGAGCGGGGGGGCCGGATGAGCAGTTCTTC
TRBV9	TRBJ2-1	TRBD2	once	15	CASSATSGGAREQFF	TGTGCCAGCAGCGCGACTAGCGGGGGGGCAAGAGAGCAGTTCTTC
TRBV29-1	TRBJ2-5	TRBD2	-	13	CSGGKAGGETQYF	TGCAGCGGGGGTAAAGCGGGAGGGGAGACCCAGTACTTC